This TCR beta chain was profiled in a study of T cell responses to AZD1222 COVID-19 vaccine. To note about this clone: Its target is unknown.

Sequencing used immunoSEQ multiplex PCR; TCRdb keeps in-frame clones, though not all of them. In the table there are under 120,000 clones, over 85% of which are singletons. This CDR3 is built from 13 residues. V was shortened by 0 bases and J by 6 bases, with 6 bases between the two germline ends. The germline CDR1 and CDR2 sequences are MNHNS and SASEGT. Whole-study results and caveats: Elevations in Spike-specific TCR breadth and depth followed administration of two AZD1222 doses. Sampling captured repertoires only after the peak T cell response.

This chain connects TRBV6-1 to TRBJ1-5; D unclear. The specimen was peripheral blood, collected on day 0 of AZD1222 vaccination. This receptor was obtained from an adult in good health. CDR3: CASSEAGRQPQHF. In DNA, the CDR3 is TGTGCCAGCAGTGAAGCAGGGCGTCAGCCCCAGCATTTT.